The clone carrying this T cell receptor beta chain was seen a single time. This sample is part of a study of blood T cell repertoires in COVID-19. About the study: The study drew acute and convalescent COVID-19 samples from the United States, Italy and Spain. Sample material is recorded as cDNA or gDNA derived from T cells, B-cell-depleted T cells, or PBMCs.

This CDR3 comprises 20 residues. V lost 0 bases and J 0 bases, leaving 24 bases between the germline ends. Per germline, CDR1 GTSNPN and CDR2 SVGIG (reference sequence). In the study's own analysis: Scientists estimated how many nucleated cells there were by amplifying reference gene primers. Data came from immunoSEQ multiplex PCR; TCRdb stores just in-frame clones and leaves some out. That table furnishes V, J and clone size, whereas the DNA furnished D and trimming. The sample gives 250,000 to 350,000 clones, around four fifths of which show up once; approximately 3.8% is in the top ten. The sample was peripheral blood. The gene calls are TRBV30 and TRBJ1-3; tentative D call: TRBD1 (5 bases). The sequence derives from a woman aged 45-59 years with active or convalescent COVID-19. CDR3 DNA: TGTGCCTGGAGTGTACATCGGGGACGGAGGGTCCCTCTCTCTGGAAACACCATATATTTT. As protein: CAWSVHRGRRVPLSGNTIYF.